This T cell receptor (beta chain) was observed in a study of T cells in Graves' hyperthyroidism and ophthalmopathy. Background on the study: Before any treatment, at initial diagnosis, peripheral blood was collected. General observations from the study: Most expanded thyroid clonotypes above 0.001 recurred in blood. Ophthalmopathy was separated from stable hyperthyroidism by a 13 V-J model.

On the basis of clinical symptoms, serum thyroxine and TRAb, thyroid ultrasound and orbital computed tomography, diagnoses were made. Amplified regions were TCR beta CDR3 sequences from RNA transcripts. The study used the HTBI primer set for a first-round RT-PCR of the TCR CDR3. Using its own MiXCR run on the multiplex PCR reads, TCRdb lists one record per CDR3 protein. The table lists approximately 690,000 distinct CDR3 sequences, about 14% of them singletons. This clonotype appeared many times. Its specificity is unknown. The sequenced sample consisted of blood. The TCR was taken from a woman in her forties or fifties with Graves' ophthalmopathy.

In DNA form, the CDR3 reads TGTGCCATCAGTCCGGGTCCCTCCCTGGGCAATGAGCAGTTCTTC. Residues: CAISPGPSLGNEQFF. V usage is TRBV10-3 and J usage is TRBJ2-1, with no clear D. V was trimmed by 5 bases and J by 6 bases, leaving 17 bases between them. There are 15 residues in the CDR3. Per the germline V gene, CDR1 is ENHRY and CDR2 is SYGVKD.